Here is one TCR beta chain with its context. What this receptor recognizes is not known. No base qualities exist here, and no much larger clone lies one base off it. TCRbeta CDR3 regions were amplified from genomic DNA by means of the immunoSEQ Assay, a bias-controlled multiplex PCR. Regarding the original processing steps: The number of nucleated cells in each sample was estimated by amplification of reference gene primers within the assay. To quantify the absolute abundance of each unique TCRbeta CDR3 rearrangement, sequence reads were collapsed and filtered. Productive Simpson clonality was computed per sample as the square root of Simpson's diversity index over productive rearrangements. The immuneACCESS repertoire file appears here via TCRdb, limited to in-frame rearrangements. These files lack a portion of the clones; in checked studies, under half of the deficit traces to unresolved V genes, and the cause of the others is not known. V, J and clone size derive from that table, while D and trimming were established from the DNA sequence. This sample holds about 72,000 clones; 75% to 95% were observed only once. Jointly, the top ten make up 4.5% to 6% of the sample.

The collaborating institutions used their own protocols to collect whole blood in K2EDTA tubes. For TCRbeta analysis, collaborator samples were shipped as frozen whole blood, as isolated PBMCs, or as DNA extracted from either sample type. This sample stems from a study of blood T cell repertoires in COVID-19 (dated by TCRdb to about 2020). The study in broad terms: Samples from collaborators originated in the United States, Italy and Spain and spanned both the acute and convalescent phases of COVID-19. Deeply sampled blood TCRbeta repertoires from subjects exposed to, actively infected with, or recovered from COVID-19 were included in the dataset. Nearly every sample came with metadata listing a de-identified subject ID, COVID-19 status, age in years and sex. The repertoires were released in a freely available public database intended as a resource for research on the immune response to SARS-CoV-2. The samples were drawn from two sources: the first 160 participants of the ongoing ImmuneRACE study, and fewer than 1,500 subjects contributed by 6 global collaborators. Where available, HLA class I and class II types were taken from metadata supplied by the sample provider and were not determined by assay-based typing. The prospective study material was composed of cDNA or gDNA derived from T cells, B-cell-depleted T cells, or PBMCs.

What the authors observed across the whole study: How much clinical and demographic metadata was included differed by source and by participant, and the metadata was provided uncurated.

The CDR3 covers 15 residues, taking in both the cysteine and the phenylalanine. Only the CDR3 portion is preserved as DNA: 45 bases, with reading frame beginning at the first base. V ends up 5 bases short and J 7 bases short, with an unmatched junction base count of 8. CDR1 and CDR2 were assigned from the germline V gene (reference sequence) as SEHNR and FQNEAQ. The TCR was taken from a woman aged 60-75 years with active COVID-19. Sequenced: peripheral blood. The sequence joins TRBV7-9 to TRBJ2-1, with 10 central nucleotides matching TRBD1. For the CDR3, the sequence is CASSLGTGERNEQFF. The nucleotides are TGTGCCAGCAGCCTAGGGACAGGGGAAAGGAATGAGCAGTTCTTC.